This entry describes one T cell receptor beta chain. Its cognate antigen has yet to be identified. No qualities accompany the bases; no much larger clone lies one base away. These data belong to a study of response to subunit inactivated influenza vaccine (dated by TCRdb to between 2017 and 2018). About the full investigation: Deep quantitative profiling of the T cell receptor repertoire was used in the study to follow responses to a trivalent subunit inactivated influenza vaccine.

Receptor amplification or capture employed RT-PCR. Data came from an Illumina HiSeq 2500. TCRdb passed the public sequencing reads through fastp at Q25 and MiXCR, retaining productive beta sequences. Merged by CDR3 protein, the rows form single entries marked with the most common genes and DNA. For this sample there are over 150,000 distinct CDR3 sequences; approximately 15% appear just once. Clones ranked in the top ten supply under 30% of the sample. Results and caveats for the whole study, not just this receptor: According to the authors, only a limited number of new T cells may be recruited by each seasonal influenza vaccination.

The CDR3 contains 13 residues, cysteine and phenylalanine counted. Just the 39-base CDR3 DNA is kept, in frame starting at base 1. Reading the germline V gene gives CDR1 SGHVS and CDR2 FNYEAQ. V loses 4 bases, J loses 2 bases, and the germline ends lie 6 bases apart. The TCR sequence derives from a man in his fifties or sixties who received an inactivated influenza vaccine. Donor details come from another sample of the same person, matched by shared clones. Rearrangement joined TRBV7-6 to TRBJ2-1; the D segment cannot be called with confidence. The material sequenced was CD8+ T cells sorted from PBMCs, taken around 5 days after vaccination. CDR3 protein: CASSSAPYNEQFF. The nucleotide sequence reads TGTGCCAGCAGCTCAGCCCCCTACAATGAGCAGTTCTTC. Beyond the CDR3, the reference TRBV7-6 and TRBJ2-1 genes provide the residues; the full variable domain reads: GAGVSQSPRYKVTKRGQDVALRCDPISGHVSLYWYRQALGQGPEFLTYFNYEAQQDKSGLPNDRFSAERPEGSISTLTIQRTEQRDSAMYRCASSSAPYNEQFFGPGTRLTVL.